The sequence of this T cell receptor beta chain was determined in a study of T cell responses to AZD1222 COVID-19 vaccine. The CDR3 has 15 amino acids. Trimming cost V 9 bases and J 5 bases; bases outside gene matches: 6. Looked up from germline, CDR1 is KGHDR and CDR2 is SFDVKD. General study points: Once two AZD1222 doses were given, Spike-specific TCR breadth and depth went up.

Only in-frame clones appear in the TCRdb table, and some are missing; sequencing was by immunoSEQ multiplex PCR. Of some 140,000 clones listed, approximately 85% were seen once; the top ten hold around 8.3%. For this clone: Antigen specificity is unknown.

The sample here was peripheral blood, taken 28 days after the second dose of the MenACWY control vaccine. This chain uses TRBV24-1 with TRBJ2-1; 13 nucleotides line up with TRBD2. The receptor's source is an adult who received the MenACWY meningococcal vaccine as a control. The CDR3 loop is CATSTSGRANNEQFF. In DNA, the CDR3 is TGTGCCACCTCAACTAGCGGGAGGGCAAACAATGAGCAGTTCTTC.